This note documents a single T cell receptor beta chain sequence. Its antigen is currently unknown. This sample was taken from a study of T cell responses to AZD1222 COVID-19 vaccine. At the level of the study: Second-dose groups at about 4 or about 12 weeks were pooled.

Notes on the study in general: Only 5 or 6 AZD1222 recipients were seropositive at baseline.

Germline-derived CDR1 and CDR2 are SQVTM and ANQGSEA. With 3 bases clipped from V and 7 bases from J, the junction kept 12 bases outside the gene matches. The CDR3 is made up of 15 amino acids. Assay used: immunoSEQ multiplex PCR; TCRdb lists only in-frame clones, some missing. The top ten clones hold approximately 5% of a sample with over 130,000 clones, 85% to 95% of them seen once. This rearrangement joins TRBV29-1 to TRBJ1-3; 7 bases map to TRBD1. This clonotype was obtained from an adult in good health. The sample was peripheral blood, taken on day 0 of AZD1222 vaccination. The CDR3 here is CSVDLRRQGKNTIYF. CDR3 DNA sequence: TGCAGCGTTGATCTAAGGCGACAGGGCAAGAACACCATATATTTT.